This entry is about one T cell receptor (beta chain). This clonotype came up a few times. What this receptor recognizes is not known. One base away there is no much larger clone; base qualities are not given. This entry comes from a study of T-cell reconstitution after alpha-beta-depleted transplantation in children (dated by TCRdb to 2016 to 2017). Broadly, across the study: Using TCR repertoire profiling, the study followed T-cell immune reconstitution in a quantitative way in children after TCRalphabeta/CD19-depleted allogeneic hematopoietic cell transplantation. What the authors observed across the whole study: In some patients, high TCRbeta diversity at day 60 was attributed to recipient T cells and intrathymic progenitors that had survived conditioning. The apparently early alphabetaT-cell count recovery about two months after transplant was reportedly dependent on only several hundred rapidly expanded clones derived from non-depleted graft cells. The frequencies of hyperexpanded clones fell over the following months, and after one year, T-cell counts and TCRbeta diversity were mostly attributed to newly produced T cells.

Libraries were constructed by PCR. This sample was sequenced with an Illumina HiSeq 2500. Molecular barcoding was employed in the preparation of TCR libraries, with unique molecular identifiers being used to normalize TCRbeta repertoire quantification. TCRdb itself trimmed the public reads at Q25 with fastp, ran MiXCR and retained productive beta chains. Entries are consolidated by CDR3 protein sequence, retaining the most common genes and DNA. This sample lists around 440,000 distinct CDR3 sequences; 15% to 20% were detected once. The ten largest clones take up under 30% of the sample. For this chain, trimming is 4 bases at the V end and 2 bases at the J end, and the number of junction bases without a gene match is 5. There are 15 amino acids in the CDR3, from cysteine to phenylalanine inclusive. The only DNA kept is the CDR3, 45 bases in frame from the first base. CDR1 and CDR2 were assigned from the germline V gene (reference sequence) as DFQATT and SNEGSKA.

Taken with the paper, the label for treatment or condition translates to: allogeneic hematopoietic cell transplantation with graft depleted of TCRalphabeta T cells and CD19 B cells. TCRalphabeta/CD19-depleted allogeneic hematopoietic cell grafts were given to the transplant recipients, all of whom were children. Recombination connected TRBV20-1 to TRBJ2-1, with TRBD1 identical over 10 junction bases. This specimen consisted of PBMCs, mostly from graft donor cells, obtained 360 days after TCRalphabeta/CD19-depleted stem cell transplant. This sequence originates from a boy in the first two years of life who had a stem cell transplant for Wiskott-Aldrich syndrome, so the T cells may come from the graft donor. The CDR3 protein sequence reads: CSATSGTGAYNEQFF. The nucleotide sequence reads as follows: TGCAGTGCTACCTCCGGGACAGGGGCCTACAATGAGCAGTTCTTC.